A selection of T cell receptor beta chains follows, all from one sample in a study of T cell responses to AZD1222 COVID-19 vaccine. Repertoires were generated with immunoSEQ multiplex PCR, while TCRdb's copy carries only in-frame clones and drops some. The data hold about 100,000 clones, with around 87% observed a single time. The material was peripheral blood, obtained on day 0 of MenACWY control vaccination. These receptors originate from an adult in good health. Both conserved end residues are part of each CDR3. A D gene is named only where the DNA matches it firmly. Not all rows give a size; the values are once, few, many and, for expanded clones, a class.

d_call	clone_size	v_call	j_call	cdr3_aa	cdr3_nt
TRBD1	NA	TRBV5-4	TRBJ1-1	CASSFRRQGGTEAFF	TGTGCCAGCAGCTTCCGACGACAGGGAGGGACTGAAGCTTTCTTT
TRBD1	NA	TRBV19	TRBJ2-5	CASSGTGTAQETQYF	TGTGCCAGTAGTGGTACCGGGACAGCCCAAGAGACCCAGTACTTC
TRBD1	once	TRBV27	TRBJ1-1	CASSYSGTGFTEAFF	TGTGCCAGCAGTTACTCCGGGACAGGGTTCACTGAAGCTTTCTTT
NA	NA	TRBV2	TRBJ1-5	CASSPGRLSNQPQHF	TGTGCCAGCAGCCCGGGACGGCTTAGCAATCAGCCCCAGCATTTT
NA	NA	TRBV28	TRBJ1-2	CASSLLDGGHYGYTF	TGTGCCAGCAGTTTACTCGACGGGGGCCACTATGGCTACACCTTC
TRBD2	NA	TRBV5-1	TRBJ2-3	CASSFTPSGGSTDTQYF	TGCGCCAGCAGCTTCACTCCTAGCGGGGGTAGCACAGATACGCAGTATTTT
NA	NA	TRBV3-1/TRBV3-2	TRBJ2-5	CARIRLTKTQYF	TGTGCCAGGATAAGGTTGACGAAGACCCAGTACTTC
NA	NA	TRBV4-3	TRBJ2-5	CASSQALQETQYF	TGCGCCAGCAGCCAAGCTCTGCAAGAGACCCAGTACTTC
TRBD1	once	TRBV18	TRBJ1-4	CASSLRDRNEKLFF	TGTGCCAGCTCGCTCCGGGACAGGAATGAAAAACTGTTTTTT
NA	NA	TRBV6-2/TRBV6-3	TRBJ2-7	CASSYSLGGAYEQYF	TGTGCCAGCAGTTACTCCCTGGGAGGAGCCTACGAGCAGTACTTC
TRBD1	NA	TRBV10-1	TRBJ2-5	CASTSQNWGQRYQETQYF	TGCGCCAGCACTTCCCAGAACTGGGGACAGAGATATCAAGAGACCCAGTACTTC
NA	NA	TRBV6-4	TRBJ1-5	CASRRGDQPQHF	TGTGCCAGCAGGCGAGGGGATCAGCCCCAGCATTTT
NA	NA	TRBV28	TRBJ2-7	CASSFPNWGEQYF	TGTGCCAGCAGTTTCCCCAACTGGGGCGAGCAGTACTTC
NA	NA	TRBV5-8	TRBJ2-3	CASSSPIWDTQYF	TGTGCCAGCAGCTCCCCTATCTGGGATACGCAGTATTTT
TRBD1	NA	TRBV18	TRBJ2-1	CASSPPGTGINEQFF	TGTGCCAGCTCACCACCGGGGACAGGGATAAATGAGCAGTTCTTC
TRBD1	NA	TRBV7-9	TRBJ1-2	CASSFIGQGNYGYTF	TGTGCCAGCAGCTTCATAGGACAGGGCAACTATGGCTACACCTTC
TRBD2	once	TRBV11-2	TRBJ2-3	CASSLLLRGASPDTQYF	TGTGCCAGCAGCTTACTCCTGCGGGGGGCGAGTCCTGATACGCAGTATTTT
TRBD2	few	TRBV6-5	TRBJ2-1	CASFSSGFYNEQFF	TGTGCCAGTTTTTCTAGCGGGTTCTACAATGAGCAGTTCTTC
TRBD1	NA	TRBV28	TRBJ2-1	CASSTPSGTGHLF	TGTGCCAGCAGTACTCCCTCCGGGACAGGGCACCTCTTC
NA	NA	TRBV10-3	TRBJ1-1	CAIRSRAENTEAFF	TGTGCCATCAGGAGCAGGGCCGAGAACACTGAAGCTTTCTTT
NA	NA	TRBV7-9	TRBJ2-3	CASGDTQYF	TGTGCCAGCGGGGATACGCAGTATTTT
TRBD1	NA	TRBV9	TRBJ1-4	CAVLGQGRRDNEKLFF	TGTGCCGTACTAGGACAGGGGCGAAGGGATAATGAAAAACTGTTTTTT
TRBD1	NA	TRBV5-1	TRBJ1-1	CASSLQTGTGGTEAFF	TGCGCCAGCAGCTTACAAACCGGGACAGGGGGCACTGAAGCTTTCTTT
TRBD1	NA	TRBV7-2	TRBJ2-7	CASSQGDRTYEQYF	TGTGCCAGCAGTCAGGGGGACAGAACTTACGAGCAGTACTTC
NA	NA	TRBV28	TRBJ1-2	CASSSPAGYGYTF	TGTGCCAGCAGTTCCCCTGCAGGGTATGGCTACACCTTC
NA	once	TRBV24-1	TRBJ2-5	CATSETDSFQETQYF	TGTGCCACCAGTGAAACTGACAGCTTTCAAGAGACCCAGTACTTC
NA	NA	TRBV3-1/TRBV3-2	TRBJ1-2	CASSQGAGRGYGYTF	TGTGCCAGCAGCCAAGGGGCAGGGAGAGGCTATGGCTACACCTTC
NA	NA	TRBV10-3	TRBJ1-5	CAISESRYTDNQPQHF	TGTGCCATCAGTGAGTCGCGATATACGGACAATCAGCCCCAGCATTTT
TRBD1	NA	TRBV7-2	TRBJ1-2	CASSPGGTDGYTF	TGTGCCAGCAGTCCAGGGGGGACGGATGGCTACACCTTC
NA	NA	TRBV5-1	TRBJ1-2	CASSSPSQGYGYTF	TGCGCCAGCAGCTCCCCGTCACAGGGCTATGGCTACACCTTC
NA	NA	TRBV2	TRBJ2-1	CASSEEVAGLYEQFF	TGTGCCAGCAGTGAAGAAGTAGCAGGGTTGTATGAGCAGTTCTTC
NA	NA	TRBV7-6	TRBJ2-5	CASSLGIQETQYF	TGTGCCAGCAGCTTAGGAATCCAAGAGACCCAGTACTTC
NA	NA	TRBV9	TRBJ1-1	CASTRRQGRNTEAFF	TGTGCCAGCACCCGGAGGCAGGGCAGGAACACTGAAGCTTTCTTT
TRBD2	NA	TRBV7-9	TRBJ2-7	CASSSQGGDSYEQYF	TGTGCCAGCAGCTCCCAGGGAGGGGACTCCTACGAGCAGTACTTC
NA	NA	TRBV30	TRBJ1-1	CAWSASGGHTEAFF	TGTGCCTGGAGTGCCTCGGGTGGGCACACTGAAGCTTTCTTT
NA	NA	TRBV4-1	TRBJ1-3	CASSQDLSRGLVNSGNTIYF	TGCGCCAGCAGCCAAGATTTAAGCAGGGGCCTCGTTAACTCTGGAAACACCATATATTTT
NA	NA	TRBV13	TRBJ2-6	CASSLTPAGHSSGANVLTF	TGTGCCAGCAGCTTAACCCCCGCCGGGCACAGCTCTGGGGCCAACGTCCTGACTTTC
NA	NA	TRBV30	TRBJ1-4	CAWTDRQGREKLFF	TGTGCCTGGACTGACAGGCAGGGTCGTGAAAAACTGTTTTTT
NA	NA	TRBV28	TRBJ1-2	CASSPSGYGYTF	TGTGCCAGCAGCCCCTCCGGCTATGGCTACACCTTC
TRBD1	NA	TRBV27	TRBJ1-2	CASSFLRTGGSGYTF	TGTGCCAGCAGTTTCCTTCGGACAGGGGGCAGTGGCTACACCTTC
NA	NA	TRBV2	TRBJ1-5	CASSERAVSQPQHF	TGTGCCAGCAGTGAGAGGGCCGTCAGCCAGCCCCAGCATTTT
TRBD2	NA	TRBV19	TRBJ2-5	CASSIGVLAGVRETQYF	TGTGCCAGTAGTATAGGGGTCCTAGCGGGAGTTAGGGAGACCCAGTACTTC
TRBD2	NA	TRBV7-2	TRBJ2-7	CASSLAAGTPYEQYF	TGTGCCAGCAGCTTAGCAGCGGGGACCCCCTACGAGCAGTACTTC
NA	NA	TRBV28	TRBJ1-5	CASRISVSNQPQHF	TGTGCCAGCAGGATCAGTGTTAGCAATCAGCCCCAGCATTTT
NA	NA	TRBV5-8	TRBJ2-3	CASSLVGGGTDTQYF	TGTGCCAGCAGCTTGGTGGGCGGAGGCACAGATACGCAGTATTTT
TRBD1	NA	TRBV28	TRBJ1-2	CASSLFGQGLTYGYTF	TGTGCCAGCAGTTTGTTCGGACAGGGGCTCACCTATGGCTACACCTTC